Listed below are T cell receptor beta chains from one sample, sequenced in a study of brain T cells in children with intractable seizures. Using immunoSEQ multiplex PCR, the repertoire was profiled, and TCRdb retains in-frame clones only, with some absent. The sample gives roughly 110,000 clones, 94% of which show up once; about 4% is in the top ten. Sequenced material: peripheral blood, taken at surgery. The receptors shown here come from a boy under three years old with hemimegalencephaly and intractable seizures. Both conserved end residues are part of each CDR3. The D gene is left open where the match is weak. Size is omitted from some rows. Given values are once, few, many or a class for expanded clones.

J gene,D gene,clone size,V gene,CDR3 protein,CDR3 DNA
TRBJ1-3,-,few,TRBV19,CASGITSGNTIYF,TGTGCCAGTGGGATAACCTCTGGAAACACCATATATTTT
TRBJ2-1,-,-,TRBV5-1,CASSFEGGNEQFF,TGCGCCAGCAGCTTTGAGGGAGGCAATGAGCAGTTCTTC
TRBJ2-1,TRBD1,once,TRBV11-2,CASSLGHRGEQFF,TGTGCCAGCAGCTTAGGGCACAGGGGGGAGCAGTTCTTC
TRBJ1-4,-,-,TRBV18,CASSPTGRVEKLFF,TGTGCCAGCTCACCGACCGGGAGGGTTGAAAAACTGTTTTTT
TRBJ2-1,-,-,TRBV6-2/TRBV6-3,CASSYSPEVDEQFF,TGTGCCAGCAGTTACAGCCCAGAGGTGGATGAGCAGTTCTTC
TRBJ1-2,-,-,TRBV6-1,CASSEGYWADYGYTF,TGTGCCAGCAGTGAAGGCTATTGGGCGGACTATGGCTACACCTTC
TRBJ1-2,TRBD1,-,TRBV4-2,CASSQGGGTGSHGYTF,TGTGCCAGCAGCCAAGGGGGGGGGACAGGGTCCCATGGCTACACCTTC
TRBJ2-7,-,-,TRBV10-2,CASSESFRAYEQYF,TGCGCCAGCAGTGAGTCGTTCAGGGCGTACGAGCAGTACTTC
TRBJ2-1,-,-,TRBV5-1,CASSLNRYNEQFF,TGCGCCAGCAGCCTGAACCGGTACAATGAGCAGTTCTTC
TRBJ2-2,-,once,TRBV21-1,CASSKQNTGELFF,TGTGCCAGCAGCAAACAGAACACCGGGGAGCTGTTTTTT
TRBJ1-3,TRBD1,-,TRBV10-3,CAISESLGQGSSGNTIYF,TGTGCCATCAGTGAGTCCCTAGGACAGGGGAGCTCTGGAAACACCATATATTTT
TRBJ1-1,TRBD1,-,TRBV7-2,CASSRQGGEAFF,TGTGCCAGCAGTCGACAGGGGGGTGAAGCTTTCTTT
TRBJ1-2,TRBD1,-,TRBV6-5,CASSTGGYGYTF,TGTGCCAGCAGCACAGGGGGCTATGGCTACACCTTC
TRBJ1-5,-,few,TRBV5-1,CASSKGDGSQPQHF,TGCGCCAGCAGCAAGGGGGATGGGAGTCAGCCCCAGCATTTT
TRBJ2-6,-,once,TRBV25-1,CASSESVGWAGANVLTF,TGTGCCAGCAGTGAATCGGTAGGGTGGGCTGGGGCCAACGTCCTGACTTTC
TRBJ1-1,TRBD1,-,TRBV4-2,CASSLTGSEAFF,TGTGCCAGCAGCCTGACAGGGTCTGAAGCTTTCTTT
TRBJ1-6,-,-,TRBV28,CASSLGRLALHF,TGTGCCAGCAGTTTGGGCCGACTGGCCCTCCACTTT
TRBJ1-4,TRBD1,once,TRBV5-1,CASSPSGQGGRNEKLFF,TGCGCCAGCAGCCCCTCTGGACAGGGGGGACGAAATGAAAAACTGTTTTTT
TRBJ1-5,TRBD1,few,TRBV6-2/TRBV6-3,CASSYLQGPNQPQHF,TGTGCCAGCAGTTACTTACAGGGGCCAAATCAGCCCCAGCATTTT
TRBJ1-6,-,-,TRBV10-1,CASSEQPNSPLHF,TGCGCCAGCAGTGAACAACCAAATTCACCCCTCCACTTT
TRBJ2-2,TRBD1,-,TRBV9,CASSVAPAGGDTGELFF,TGTGCCAGCAGCGTAGCTCCGGCAGGGGGAGACACCGGGGAGCTGTTTTTT
TRBJ1-2,-,-,TRBV14,CASSQADGRRTNYGYTF,TGTGCCAGCAGCCAAGCGGATGGGAGGAGAACTAACTATGGCTACACCTTC
TRBJ2-7,-,-,TRBV25-1,CASIRGGTYEQYF,TGTGCCAGCATCCGAGGGGGGACCTACGAGCAGTACTTC
TRBJ1-2,-,-,TRBV2,CASSEMTDYGYTF,TGTGCCAGCAGCGAGATGACAGACTATGGCTACACCTTC
TRBJ2-3,-,-,TRBV9,CASSGSTDTQYF,TGTGCCAGCAGCGGTAGTACTGATACGCAGTATTTT
TRBJ1-2,-,few,TRBV2,CASTYGPGGYGYTF,TGTGCCAGCACCTATGGGCCGGGAGGGTATGGCTACACCTTC
TRBJ2-5,TRBD1,-,TRBV7-9,CASSSITGVGETQYF,TGTGCCAGCAGCTCCATAACAGGGGTGGGAGAGACCCAGTACTTC
TRBJ1-5,TRBD1,-,TRBV6-6,CASRGRQGYQPQHF,TGTGCCAGCAGAGGGAGACAGGGGTATCAGCCCCAGCATTTT
TRBJ1-4,-,-,TRBV12-5,CASGLVSEKLFF,TGTGCTAGTGGTTTGGTATCCGAAAAACTGTTTTTT
TRBJ2-1,TRBD1,-,TRBV5-1,CASTRDRGEYGEQFF,TGCGCCAGCACCCGGGACAGGGGGGAGTACGGTGAGCAGTTCTTC
TRBJ1-4,-,-,TRBV5-1,CASSLDTTNEKLFF,TGCGCCAGCAGCTTGGACACAACTAATGAAAAACTGTTTTTT
TRBJ1-3,-,-,TRBV7-7,CASSPTDSGNTIYF,TGTGCCAGCAGCCCGACGGACTCTGGAAACACCATATATTTT
TRBJ2-7,TRBD2,-,TRBV5-7,CASSFRLAVTYEQYF,TGTGCCAGCAGCTTTCGGCTAGCGGTTACCTACGAGCAGTACTTC
TRBJ2-7,TRBD2,-,TRBV7-8,CASSLGTGGSVAYEQYF,TGTGCCAGCAGCTTAGGTACTGGCGGGAGTGTCGCCTACGAGCAGTACTTC
TRBJ2-7,-,once,TRBV27,CASSLYGLGNYEQYF,TGTGCCAGCAGTTTATACGGACTGGGAAACTACGAGCAGTACTTC
TRBJ2-5,-,once,TRBV19,CASSGGETQYF,TGTGCCAGTAGCGGCGGGGAGACCCAGTACTTC
TRBJ2-1,TRBD2,-,TRBV5-1,CASSPGLGANEQFF,TGCGCCAGCAGCCCTGGACTAGGGGCCAATGAGCAGTTCTTC
TRBJ1-1,-,-,TRBV6-6,CASNKGPQNTEAFF,TGTGCCAGCAATAAGGGACCCCAGAACACTGAAGCTTTCTTT
TRBJ1-1,TRBD1,-,TRBV5-1,CASSPGTGNTEAFF,TGCGCCAGCAGCCCCGGGACAGGGAACACTGAAGCTTTCTTT
TRBJ2-1,TRBD2,-,TRBV6-1,CASSEQGSGSRIGYEQFF,TGTGCCAGCAGTGAACAGGGTAGCGGGAGTAGGATCGGGTATGAGCAGTTCTTC
TRBJ1-2,TRBD1,-,TRBV5-1,CASSFGTGGGYTF,TGCGCCAGCAGCTTCGGGACAGGGGGCGGCTACACCTTC
TRBJ2-7,-,-,TRBV5-1,CASSLASYEQYF,TGCGCCAGCAGCTTGGCCTCCTACGAGCAGTACTTC
TRBJ2-4,TRBD2,-,TRBV2,CASGGGRRVENIQYF,TGTGCCAGCGGCGGGGGGAGGAGAGTCGAAAACATTCAGTACTTC
TRBJ2-2,TRBD1,-,TRBV29-1,CSVHRDRAGGELFF,TGCAGCGTGCACCGGGACAGGGCGGGCGGGGAGCTGTTTTTT
TRBJ2-2,TRBD2,-,TRBV6-4,CASSAGLAGVSANTGELFF,TGTGCCAGCAGTGCCGGACTAGCGGGAGTTTCGGCTAACACCGGGGAGCTGTTTTTT
TRBJ2-7,-,-,TRBV4-1,CASSQVAVSYEQYF,TGCGCCAGCAGCCAAGTGGCCGTCTCCTACGAGCAGTACTTC
TRBJ2-4,TRBD2,-,TRBV2,CASRKTPRGGNIQYF,TGTGCCAGCAGAAAGACCCCTCGGGGGGGAAACATTCAGTACTTC
TRBJ2-1,TRBD1,once,TRBV27,CASSWRTGSLDEQFF,TGTGCCAGCAGTTGGAGGACAGGGTCACTGGATGAGCAGTTCTTC
TRBJ2-5,-,-,TRBV7-2,CASSLWSLSTQYF,TGTGCCAGCAGCTTATGGAGCTTGTCGACCCAGTACTTC
TRBJ2-1,-,-,TRBV9,CASSVGEVYNEQFF,TGTGCCAGCAGCGTAGGTGAGGTCTACAATGAGCAGTTCTTC
TRBJ1-2,-,-,TRBV2,CASVWTTAHGYTF,TGTGCCAGCGTCTGGACAACAGCACATGGCTACACCTTC
TRBJ1-2,-,-,TRBV27,CASSLVGSNYGYTF,TGTGCCAGCAGCCTGGTGGGAAGTAACTATGGCTACACCTTC
TRBJ1-4,-,-,TRBV7-2,CASSLFREKLFF,TGTGCCAGCAGCCTTTTTAGGGAAAAACTGTTTTTT
TRBJ2-3,-,-,TRBV7-9,CASSLVGDTQYF,TGTGCCAGCAGCCTAGTTGGTGATACGCAGTATTTT
TRBJ1-4,-,-,TRBV28,CASSPPSSGAEKLFF,TGTGCCAGCAGTCCCCCAAGTTCAGGGGCAGAAAAACTGTTTTTT
TRBJ2-1,TRBD2,-,TRBV28,CASSLRRLAVYNEQFF,TGTGCCAGCAGTTTACGGCGACTAGCGGTGTACAATGAGCAGTTCTTC
TRBJ1-5,-,-,TRBV7-9,CASSFPGQPQHF,TGTGCCAGCAGCTTCCCGGGGCAGCCCCAGCATTTT